Listed below are T cell receptor beta chains from one sample, sequenced in a study of blood T cells in healthy people across ages. TCRdb re-called the 5' RACE reads with MiXCR, one entry per CDR3 protein. Of 1.4 million to 1.5 million distinct CDR3 sequences detected, approximately 38% appear once; the ten largest clones hold roughly 7.9%. Material for sequencing was blood. The receptors shown here come from a woman under 30 in good health. The CDR3 runs from the conserved cysteine through the conserved F or W. The listing skips clone size in some rows; elsewhere it reads once, few, many or a size class.

v_call,clone_size,j_call,cdr3_aa
TRBV7-9,.,TRBJ2-3,CASQASGADTQYF
TRBV7-9,.,TRBJ2-3,CASSLRDGSDTQYF
TRBV5-6,.,TRBJ2-5,CASSSGQIVAQYF
TRBV5-6,.,TRBJ2-3,CASSLGPLAPNTDTQYF
TRBV5-6,many,TRBJ1-2,CASNQGNYGYTF
TRBV5-6,.,TRBJ2-7,CASSSGLDKEQYF
TRBV9,.,TRBJ2-2,CASSVGTAANELFF
TRBV20-1,few,TRBJ1-2,CSARDQEGYGYTF
TRBV12-3/TRBV12-4,.,TRBJ1-4,CASSVQGKEKLFF
TRBV6-1,few,TRBJ1-3,CASSERRGRGTSGNTIYF
TRBV27,few,TRBJ2-7,CASSLKREITYEQYF
TRBV18,few,.,CASSQRSEQYF
TRBV4-1,many,TRBJ2-7,CASSQVAGDSYEQYF
TRBV12-5,few,TRBJ1-2,CASVRGGAGDGYTF
TRBV4-2,.,TRBJ2-1,CASSQVIIEGQGRHNEQFF
TRBV7-8,.,TRBJ2-7,CASSIRDVYEQYF
TRBV19,.,TRBJ2-5,CASSIPTSGNLFEQYF
TRBV15,few,TRBJ1-2,CATSLGQGTAELIYGYTF
TRBV12-3/TRBV12-4,.,TRBJ1-1,CASSFSGENTEAFF
TRBV30,.,TRBJ1-2,CAWSYQQGNGYTF
TRBV20-1,few,TRBJ2-3,CSASGTGNPTDTQYF
TRBV4-2,.,TRBJ1-5,CASSQDLGFDSNQPQHF
TRBV10-3,few,TRBJ2-7,CAISPEGRFEQYF
TRBV10-3,.,TRBJ2-7,CAISGPSEQYF
TRBV24-1,.,TRBJ1-2,CATRRDRGSYGYTF
TRBV2,.,.,CASSESILDGVSYEQYF
TRBV12-5,few,TRBJ2-3,CASGFPSDTQYF
TRBV5-1,.,TRBJ1-2,CASSLGPGGPSGYTF
TRBV20-1,.,TRBJ2-5,CSARRSHQETQYF
TRBV2,.,.,CASSEGGEMDEQYF
TRBV3-1,few,TRBJ2-4,CASSQGLAVKNIQYF
TRBV4-1,few,TRBJ2-5,CASSQDNLGTGSGTQYF
TRBV21-1,.,.,CASSKVVPGPYEQYF
TRBV29-1,.,TRBJ1-2,CSVEDLTGGRNTYGYTF
TRBV29-1,few,TRBJ1-2,CSVDIGGGISYTF
TRBV28,.,TRBJ2-3,CASGRIASTDTQYF
TRBV5-1,.,TRBJ2-3,CASSPSTGYGDTQYF
TRBV29-1,once,TRBJ2-2,CSVERLAGGELFF
TRBV29-1,few,TRBJ1-1,CSAGQGTEAFF
TRBV9,few,TRBJ2-7,CASSVGWGRERYEQYF
TRBV6-1,many,TRBJ2-7,CASSEGQDGTYEQYF
TRBV7-9,.,TRBJ1-1,CASTHPDWDTIENTEAFF
TRBV12-3/TRBV12-4,.,TRBJ1-4,CASSRSSRGEKLFF
TRBV9,.,TRBJ2-3,CASSVAQLTQRGWTQYF